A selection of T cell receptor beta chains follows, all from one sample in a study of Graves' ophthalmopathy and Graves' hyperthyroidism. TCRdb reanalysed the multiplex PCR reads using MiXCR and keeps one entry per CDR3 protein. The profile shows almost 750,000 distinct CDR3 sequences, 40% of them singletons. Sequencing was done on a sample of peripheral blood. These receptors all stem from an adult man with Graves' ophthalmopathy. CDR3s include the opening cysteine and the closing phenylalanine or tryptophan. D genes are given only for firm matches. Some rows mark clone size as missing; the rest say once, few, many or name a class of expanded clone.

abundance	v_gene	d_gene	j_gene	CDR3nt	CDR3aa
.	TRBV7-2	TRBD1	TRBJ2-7	TGTGCCAGCAGCACGCAACCGGGACAGCATTACTACGAGCAGTACTTC	CASSTQPGQHYYEQYF
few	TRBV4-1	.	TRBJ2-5	TGCGCCAGCAGCCAGTATACGGGACTTCAAGAGACCCAGTACTTC	CASSQYTGLQETQYF
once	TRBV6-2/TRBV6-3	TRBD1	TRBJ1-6	TGTGCCAGCGGCAGAACAGGGGATAATTCACCCCTCCACTTT	CASGRTGDNSPLHF
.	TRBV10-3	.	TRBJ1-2	TGTGCCATCAGTGGACGGATGTATGGCTACACCTTC	CAISGRMYGYTF
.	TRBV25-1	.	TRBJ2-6	TGTGCCAGCAGCCCGGGTAATATAAACTCTGGGGCCAACGTCCTGACTTTC	CASSPGNINSGANVLTF
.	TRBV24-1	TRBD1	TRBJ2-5	TGTGCCACCAGTGATCGATTCGGACAGGGGGCTCGAGAGACCCAGTACTTC	CATSDRFGQGARETQYF
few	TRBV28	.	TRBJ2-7	TGTGCCAGCAGTTTAGGTGGGAAGGGCTCCTACGAGCAGTACTTC	CASSLGGKGSYEQYF
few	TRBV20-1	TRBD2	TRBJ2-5	TGCAGTGCTAGAGATTCCCTTCTAGCGGGGTACCAAGAGACCCAGTACTTC	CSARDSLLAGYQETQYF
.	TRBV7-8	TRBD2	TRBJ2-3	TGTGCCAGCAGCTTAGTAGTGACTAGCGGGGGGGCCCAAGATACGCAGTATTTT	CASSLVVTSGGAQDTQYF
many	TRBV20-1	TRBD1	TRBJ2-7	TGCAGTGCTAGTCCGACAGGGGCCTACGAGCAGTACTTC	CSASPTGAYEQYF
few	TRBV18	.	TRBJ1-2	TGTGCCAGCTCAATTCAGGGGCAAGGCTACACCTTC	CASSIQGQGYTF
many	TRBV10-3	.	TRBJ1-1	TGTGCCATCAGTGAGTTCCGGCCGGGGGAAGCATCAACTGAAGCTTTCTTT	CAISEFRPGEASTEAFF
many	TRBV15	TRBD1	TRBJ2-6	TGTGCCACCAGCAGGGGCCGGGACAGGAAAATCTCTGGGGCCAACGTCCTGACTTTC	CATSRGRDRKISGANVLTF
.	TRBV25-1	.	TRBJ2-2	TGTGCCAGCAGACGAACAGGTCCCGGGGAGCTGTTTTTT	CASRRTGPGELFF
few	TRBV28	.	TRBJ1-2	TGTGCCATATCCTGGTCGGGGGGTGGTGGCTACACCTTC	CAISWSGGGGYTF
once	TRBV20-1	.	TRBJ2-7	TGCAGTGCTAGAAAGGGGCCCTACGAGCAGTACTTC	CSARKGPYEQYF
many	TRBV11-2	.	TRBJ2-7	TGTGCCAGCAGCTTAGATCTTGACTTCGAGGGGTACTTC	CASSLDLDFEGYF
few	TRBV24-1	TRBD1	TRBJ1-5	TGTGCCAGCAGTACAGGGGATGGGATTCAGCCCCAGCATTTT	CASSTGDGIQPQHF
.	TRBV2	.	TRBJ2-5	TGTGCCGGCAGTGGGACTCTAGAGACCCAATACTTC	CAGSGTLETQYF
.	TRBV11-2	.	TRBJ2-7	TGTGCCAGCAGCTTAGGGGTGGGGACTGGCGAGCAGTACTTC	CASSLGVGTGEQYF
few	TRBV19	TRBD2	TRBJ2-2	TGTGCCACCGGGTTAGCGGGAGGGACCGGGGAGCTGTTTTTT	CATGLAGGTGELFF
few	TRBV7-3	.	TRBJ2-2	TGTGCCAGCAGGAGAGGGATCCGGCACACCGGGGAGCTGTTTTTT	CASRRGIRHTGELFF
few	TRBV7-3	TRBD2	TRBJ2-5	TGTGCCAGCAGCTTGGATCAAGCGGGGGTCCAGTACTTC	CASSLDQAGVQYF
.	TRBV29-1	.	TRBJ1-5	TGCAGCGGGAAGGGGCAGGACTATGGCAATCAGCCCCAGCATTTT	CSGKGQDYGNQPQHF
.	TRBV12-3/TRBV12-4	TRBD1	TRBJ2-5	TGTGCCAGCAGTTTATCCACGGACAGGGAAGAGACCCAGTACTTC	CASSLSTDREETQYF
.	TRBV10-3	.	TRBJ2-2	TGTGCCAGCACCACTACGACAACGAACACCGGGGAGCTGTTTTTT	CASTTTTTNTGELFF
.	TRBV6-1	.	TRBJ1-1	TGTGCCAGCAGTAAACAGGGTTGGACTGAAGCTTTCTTT	CASSKQGWTEAFF
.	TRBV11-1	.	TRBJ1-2	TGTGCCAGCAGCTACGAGGGGGGAAGGAACTATGGCTACACCTTC	CASSYEGGRNYGYTF